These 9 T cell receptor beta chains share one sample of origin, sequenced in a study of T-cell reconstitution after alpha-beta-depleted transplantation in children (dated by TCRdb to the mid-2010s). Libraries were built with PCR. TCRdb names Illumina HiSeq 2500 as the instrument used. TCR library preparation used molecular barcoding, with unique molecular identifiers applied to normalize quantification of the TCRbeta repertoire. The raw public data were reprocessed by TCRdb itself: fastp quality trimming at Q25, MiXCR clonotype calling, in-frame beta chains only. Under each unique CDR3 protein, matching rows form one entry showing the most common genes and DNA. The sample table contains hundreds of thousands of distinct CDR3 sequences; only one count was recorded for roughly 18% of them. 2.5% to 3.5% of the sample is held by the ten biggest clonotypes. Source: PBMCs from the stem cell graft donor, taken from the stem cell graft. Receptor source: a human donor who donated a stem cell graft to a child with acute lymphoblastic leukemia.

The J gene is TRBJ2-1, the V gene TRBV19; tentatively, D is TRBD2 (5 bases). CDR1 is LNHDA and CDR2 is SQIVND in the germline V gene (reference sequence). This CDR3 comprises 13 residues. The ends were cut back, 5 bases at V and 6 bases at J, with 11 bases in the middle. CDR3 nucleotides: TGTGCCAGTAGTGTCGGGGTACTCAATGAGCAGTTCTTC. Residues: CASSVGVLNEQFF. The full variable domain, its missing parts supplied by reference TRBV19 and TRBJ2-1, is DGGITQSPKYLFRKEGQNVTLSCEQNLNHDAMYWYRQDPGQGLRLIYYSQIVNDFQKGDIAEGYSVSREKKESFPLTVTSAQKNPTAFYLCASSVGVLNEQFFGPGTRLTVL.

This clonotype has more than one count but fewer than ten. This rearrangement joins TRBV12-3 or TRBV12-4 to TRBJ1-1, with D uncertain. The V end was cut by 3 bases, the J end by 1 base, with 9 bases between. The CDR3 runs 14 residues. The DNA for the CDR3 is TGTGCCAGCAGTTTCTACGAGGGGAACACTGAAGCTTTCTTT. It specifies CASSFYEGNTEAFF.

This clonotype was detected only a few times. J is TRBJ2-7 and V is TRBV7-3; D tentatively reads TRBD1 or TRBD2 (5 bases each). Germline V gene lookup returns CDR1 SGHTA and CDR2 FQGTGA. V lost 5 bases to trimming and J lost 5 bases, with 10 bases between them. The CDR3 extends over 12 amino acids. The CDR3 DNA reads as TGTGCCAGCAGCCCGGGACCTGACGAGCAGTACTTC. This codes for CASSPGPDEQYF. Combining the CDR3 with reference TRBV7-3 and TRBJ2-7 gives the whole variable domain GAGVSQTPSNKVTEKGKYVELRCDPISGHTALYWYRQSLGQGPEFLIYFQGTGAADDSGLPNDRFFAVRPEGSVSTLKIQRTERGDSAVYLCASSPGPDEQYFGPGTRLTVT.

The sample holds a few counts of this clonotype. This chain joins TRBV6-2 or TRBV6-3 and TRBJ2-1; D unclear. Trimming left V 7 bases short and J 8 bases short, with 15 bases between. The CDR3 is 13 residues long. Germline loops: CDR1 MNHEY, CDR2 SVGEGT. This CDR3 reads CASTVGPYYEQFF. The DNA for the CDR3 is TGTGCCAGCACTGTGGGCCCCTATTATGAGCAGTTCTTC.

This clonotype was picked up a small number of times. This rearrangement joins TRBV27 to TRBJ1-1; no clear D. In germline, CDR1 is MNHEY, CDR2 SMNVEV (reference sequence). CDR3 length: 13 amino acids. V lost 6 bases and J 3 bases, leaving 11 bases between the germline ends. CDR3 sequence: CASSGDLDTEAFF. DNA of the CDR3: TGTGCCAGCAGCGGAGATTTGGACACTGAAGCTTTCTTT.

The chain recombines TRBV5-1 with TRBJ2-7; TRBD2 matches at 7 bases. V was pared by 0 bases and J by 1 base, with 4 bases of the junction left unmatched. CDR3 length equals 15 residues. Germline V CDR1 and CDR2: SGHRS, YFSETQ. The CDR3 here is CASSLERGRSYEQYF. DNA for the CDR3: TGCGCCAGCAGCTTGGAGCGGGGCCGGTCCTACGAGCAGTACTTC.

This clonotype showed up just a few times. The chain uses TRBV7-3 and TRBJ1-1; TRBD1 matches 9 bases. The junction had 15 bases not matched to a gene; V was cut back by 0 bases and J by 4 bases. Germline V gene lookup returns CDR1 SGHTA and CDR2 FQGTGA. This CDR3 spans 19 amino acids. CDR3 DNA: TGTGCCAGCAGCTTAACGATTGGGCAACAGGGGGCAGGGAGCACTGAAGCTTTCTTT. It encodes CASSLTIGQQGAGSTEAFF.

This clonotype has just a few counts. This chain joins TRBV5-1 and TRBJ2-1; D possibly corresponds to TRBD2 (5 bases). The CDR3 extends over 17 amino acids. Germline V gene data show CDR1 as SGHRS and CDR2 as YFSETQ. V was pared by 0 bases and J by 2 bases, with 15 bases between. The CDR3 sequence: CASSLERLGVPYNEQFF. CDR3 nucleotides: TGCGCCAGCAGCTTGGAGCGGCTCGGGGTCCCCTACAATGAGCAGTTCTTC.

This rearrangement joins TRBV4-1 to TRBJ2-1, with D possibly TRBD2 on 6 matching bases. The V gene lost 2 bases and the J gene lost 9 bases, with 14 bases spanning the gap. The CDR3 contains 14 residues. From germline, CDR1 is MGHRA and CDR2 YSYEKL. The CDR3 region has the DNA TGCGCCAGCAGCCAACCGGGACTCGGAGTTGAGCAGTTCTTC. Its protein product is CASSQPGLGVEQFF.